Detailed here is one TCR beta chain. Its antigen is still unknown. Per-base quality was not reported, and no clone a single base away is much larger than it. The cysteine opens and the phenylalanine closes a CDR3 of 14 amino acids. This entry keeps only the CDR3 DNA: 42 bases, framed from base 1. Germline trimming amounts to 4 bases on V and 2 bases on J, with 0 as the count of junction bases outside the gene matches. For CDR1 and CDR2, the germline V gene lists KGHDR and SFDVKD. A patient counted as having stable Graves' hyperthyroidism if no progression to ophthalmopathy occurred over 18 months of follow-up. Hyperthyroidism patients were newly diagnosed, with disease duration under 2 months, and aged 18 to 65 years. The study excluded patients with uncontrolled infections, other autoimmune diseases, pregnancy or lactation. Diagnoses were based on clinical symptoms, serum thyroxine and TRAb, thyroid ultrasound and orbital computed tomography. PBMCs were separated from under 11 ml of fresh peripheral blood using Ficoll-Paque density gradient centrifugation. Trizol reagent was used to extract total RNA, and RNA quality was then checked on an Agilent 2100 Bioanalyzer.

These data come from a study of T cells in Graves' hyperthyroidism and ophthalmopathy (dated 2019 in TCRdb). At the level of the whole study: Peripheral blood samples were taken at the time of initial diagnosis, prior to any treatment. Prospective prediction of ophthalmopathy was tested in an independent validation cohort of approximately 18 hyperthyroidism patients and 17 patients who later progressed to ophthalmopathy. After sampling, hyperthyroidism patients received methimazole starting at 30 mg daily, and ophthalmopathy patients received high-dose intravenous methylprednisolone. The paper reports TCR Vbeta CDR3 sequencing of over 120 peripheral blood samples: approximately 43 ophthalmopathy, about 75 hyperthyroidism and approximately 17 progressor patients. To identify TCR V-J signatures that set the groups apart, the researchers used a discovery cohort of more than 95 patients, made up of 40 to 45 with Graves' ophthalmopathy and some 60 with stable Graves' hyperthyroidism. The 100 or so discovery patients were randomly split 7:3 into training and test sets. Thyroid tissue and blood T-cell repertoires from more than five Graves' hyperthyroidism patients were also compared in the study.

TCR beta CDR3 regions were amplified from RNA transcripts. The TCR CDR3 was subjected to a first round of RT-PCR using the HTBI primer set and the Qiagen OneStep RT-PCR kit. Libraries were constructed in a second round of multiplex PCR, after which size selection and purification were performed. Paired-end sequencing of the libraries was performed with 100 bp reads on an Illumina HiSeq2000. Concerning the study's data processing: SOAPnuke was used to process the raw data, with reads discarded if the reads contained adapters or uncalled bases, had a mean Phred below 15, or lacked an exact constant-primer or identifier match. High-quality paired reads were merged with COPE v1.2.5, and unique nucleotide sequences were defined as clonotypes. Clonotypes were aligned to IMGT TRBV, TRBD and TRBJ reference segments using MiTCR v1.1. Analysis was restricted to V-J combinations with a frequency above 0.0001, which covered 99% to 99.2% of repertoires. The TCS score was defined as the ratio of F50 (clonal expansion) to E x V (chaos), calculated using BLOSUM62-based TCRdist between CDR3 peptides within each V-J. Welch's t-statistics and random forest reduced just over 500 V-J features to roughly 13, which were used in a naive Bayes classifier (R e1071). The public reads were reanalyzed by TCRdb: fastp trimming at Q25, MiXCR alignment, in-frame beta chains only. Rows are combined by CDR3 protein, so each entry shows the most common genes and DNA. The V and J calls and clone size are TCRdb's, not the authors'. Counted in this sample were around 450,000 distinct CDR3 sequences; about 15% of them appeared once. The top ten constitute over 7.5% of the sample.

What the study reported, not specific to this receptor: Sample size was not statistically predetermined, and investigators were not blinded to group allocation. In validation, the model predicted progression to ophthalmopathy with roughly 66% sensitivity and roughly 75% specificity, a median of about 6 months before onset. Ophthalmopathy was separated from stable hyperthyroidism by a 13 V-J signature model, with around 88% sensitivity and 81% to 83% specificity obtained in cross-validation and 80%/75% obtained in testing. Blood samples also contained most of the expanded thyroid clonotypes (frequency above 0.001), which suggests that blood repertoires may reflect thyroid immune responses.

The chain employs TRBV24-1 and TRBJ1-5, with 8 junctional bases fitting TRBD1. Sequencing was carried out using blood. The TCR originated in a woman younger than 35 with Graves' hyperthyroidism. The nucleotide sequence is TGTGCCACCAGTGAGACAGGGGGCAATCAGCCCCAGCATTTT. Its protein is CATSETGGNQPQHF.